The T cell receptor beta chain described here comes from a study of chemoradiotherapy in HPV16-positive cancers. On the study more broadly: Two HPV16-positive patients' cells yielded candidate HPV-specific clones and common motifs. Whole-study findings and limits: Candidate HPV-specific clones and E7-related TCR motifs grew in tumor during treatment.

Repertoires were generated with immunoSEQ multiplex PCR, while TCRdb's copy carries only in-frame clones and drops some. The data contain about 1,600 clones, 86% of them singletons. The CDR3 consists of 15 residues. Germline CDR1 is KGHSH and CDR2 is LQKENI. V lost 6 bases and J 7 bases, leaving 18 bases between the germline ends. With respect to this clone: Its antigen is not known.

V gene TRBV18 combines with J gene TRBJ1-4, with a tentative D call TRBD1 (5 bases). The origin of this receptor is a human donor with HPV-associated anogenital cancer. The sequencing here drew on tumor tissue, taken from a patient who underwent chemoradiotherapy. The CDR3 DNA sequence: TGTGCCAGCTCGCCCAACGGGGAGAGGGGTGAAAAACTGTTTTTT. Translating it yields CASSPNGERGEKLFF.